Presented here are 11 T cell receptor beta chains from one specimen sequenced in a study of breast tumors, draining lymph nodes, adjacent tissues. TCRdb fed the multiplex PCR reads into MiXCR, producing one record per CDR3 protein. This sample has some 25,000 distinct CDR3 sequences; 23% occur once, and the top ten carry about 14%. The sample comprised breast tumor tissue. The receptor source for this set is a female donor with breast cancer. Some clones in this sample may be carry-over from other donors' samples.

The sample holds many counts of this clonotype. This chain joins TRBV7-3 and TRBJ2-1, with 8 nucleotides matching TRBD1. The CDR3 contains 15 residues. The germline gives CDR1 SGHTA, CDR2 FQGTGA. With 5 bases clipped from V and 0 bases from J, the junction kept 3 bases outside the gene matches. CDR3 sequence: CASSPGGSSYNEQFF. The CDR3 nucleotides read TGTGCCAGCAGCCCAGGGGGCAGCTCCTACAATGAGCAGTTCTTC.

This clonotype was detected a few times. J is TRBJ2-6 and V is TRBV19; D may be TRBD1 (6 bases). Germline CDR1 LNHDA, CDR2 SQIVND (reference sequence). This CDR3 region has 15 residues. The V and J ends lost 9 bases and 1 base respectively, with 13 bases between them. CDR3 residues: CASLHTGSGANVLTF. The DNA for the CDR3 is TGTGCCAGCTTACATACAGGGTCTGGGGCCAACGTCCTGACTTTC.

This clonotype showed up many times. The genes are TRBV6-1 and TRBJ2-3, with 9 bases matching TRBD1. This CDR3 is 19 amino acids long. Germline loops: CDR1 MNHNS, CDR2 SASEGT. The junction had 16 bases not matched to a gene; V was cut back by 1 base and J by 5 bases. The CDR3 here is CASSEVPTMGQGKGDTQYF. The CDR3 DNA follows: TGTGCCAGCAGTGAAGTACCAACAATGGGACAGGGAAAGGGAGATACGCAGTATTTT.

This clonotype was seen more than once but under ten times. V and J are TRBV7-2 and TRBJ2-3; D is unresolved. Germline CDR1 reads SGHTA; CDR2 reads FQGNSA. This CDR3 has 13 amino acids. Trimming pared 1 base from V and 6 bases from J, leaving 8 bases between. CDR3: CASSLDGWDTQYF. In DNA form, the CDR3 reads TGTGCCAGCAGCTTAGATGGATGGGATACGCAGTATTTT. The whole variable domain, remainder taken from reference TRBV7-2 and TRBJ2-3, is GAGVSQSPSNKVTEKGKDVELRCDPISGHTALYWYRQSLGQGLEFLIYFQGNSAPDKSGLPSDRFSAERTGGSVSTLTIQRTQQEDSAVYLCASSLDGWDTQYFGPGTRLTVL.

This clonotype was detected a few times. J is TRBJ1-4 and V is TRBV28, with D hard to call. Germline V gene lookup returns CDR1 MDHEN and CDR2 SYDVKM. The CDR3 totals 17 residues. Trimming pared 4 bases from V and 0 bases from J, leaving 15 bases between. The DNA of the CDR3 is TGTGCCAGCAGTTCCCTGGGTCCTGTTGCAACTAATGAAAAACTGTTTTTT. It codes for CASSSLGPVATNEKLFF.

This clonotype appeared many times. V usage is TRBV3-1 and J usage is TRBJ2-7; D is perhaps TRBD2 (6 bases). Per the germline V gene, CDR1 is LGHDT and CDR2 is YNNKEL (reference sequence). Trimming removed 4 bases at V and 6 bases at J, with 13 bases between. The CDR3 loop spans 13 amino acids. CDR3 sequence reads: CASSRRGEAEQYF. The CDR3 DNA reads TGTGCCAGCAGCCGGAGAGGGGAGGCCGAGCAGTACTTC.

To note about this clonotype: A much larger clone differs by one base, so this may be a read error. The J gene is TRBJ1-3, the V gene TRBV30; possibly TRBD1 for D (5 bases). This CDR3 spans 13 amino acids. Germline CDR1 is GTSNPN and CDR2 is SVGIG (reference sequence). The CDR3 coding sequence is TGTACCTGGGGCTGGGGGATGGAAAACACCATATATTTT. Translation gives CTWGWGMENTIYF. The whole variable domain, filled in from reference TRBV30 and TRBJ1-3, reads SQTIHQWPATLVQPVGSPLSLECTVEGTSNPNLYWYRQAAGRGLQLLFYSVGIGQISSEVPQNLSASRPQDRQFILSSKKLLLSDSGFYLCTWGWGMENTIYFGEGSWLTVV.

This clonotype showed up many times. The genes are TRBV9 and TRBJ2-1; 7 positions agree with TRBD2. CDR1 is SGDLS, CDR2 YYNGEE, per germline. The V gene end was trimmed by 0 bases and the J gene end by 6 bases; junction bases not matched to a gene: 6. The CDR3 runs to 15 residues. CDR3 in DNA: TGTGCCAGCAGCGTAGTTGCGGGAGTGGGCAATGAGCAGTTCTTC. Translated: CASSVVAGVGNEQFF.

This clonotype was counted ten times or more. The rearrangement joins TRBV27 to TRBJ2-7, with unresolved D. Germline CDR1 MNHEY, CDR2 SMNVEV (reference sequence). Trimming took off 4 bases at V and 0 bases at J, with 4 bases between the two ends. The CDR3 consists of 12 residues. The CDR3 region is CASSWFSYEQYF. Here the CDR3 DNA reads TGTGCCAGCAGTTGGTTCTCCTACGAGCAGTACTTC.

This clonotype was observed many times. This rearrangement joins TRBV12-3 or TRBV12-4 to TRBJ1-2; TRBD1 matches 7 bases. V gave up 3 bases and J gave up 4 bases; unmatched junction bases: 5. This CDR3 is built from 14 residues. The CDR3, as DNA: TGTGCCAGCAGTTTTGAGGAGGGGGCCTATGGCTACACCTTC. It is translated as CASSFEEGAYGYTF.

With regard to this clonotype: Its ends do not fully match the called genes, so a read error is possible. V and J are TRBV9 and TRBJ2-3; 12 bases agree with TRBD2. CDR3 length equals 18 residues. CDR1 is SGDLS and CDR2 is YYNGEE in the germline V gene. The CDR3 spells CTSSNLVRLAGAGDTQYF. The CDR3 DNA sequence: TGTACCAGCAGCAATCTAGTGAGACTAGCGGGAGCCGGGGATACGCAGTATTTT.